A single sample gave rise to the 23 T cell receptor beta chains below, sequenced in a study of cytomegalovirus exposure and HLA in healthy donors. PCR amplification relied on 60 Vbeta primers (plus 13 Jbeta primers). Clones were sequenced by immunoSEQ multiplex PCR, and TCRdb holds only the in-frame ones, with some missing. Here the sample table reports about 130,000 clones. Material for sequencing was PBMCs. These receptors came from a man aged 35 to 55 in good health and CMV-seronegative.

The genes are TRBV4-2 and TRBJ1-5; D may be TRBD1 (5 bases). With 5 bases removed from V and 2 bases from J, the gap between germline ends came to 19 bases. In germline, CDR1 is LGHNA, CDR2 YNFKEQ. CDR3 length: 17 residues. CDR3: CASSVRGDGTGNQPQHF. CDR3 DNA sequence: TGTGCCAGCAGCGTACGCGGGGACGGGACCGGCAATCAGCCCCAGCATTTT.

The chain uses TRBV5-1 and TRBJ2-7; weak D call: TRBD1 (5 bases). Trimming pared 2 bases from V and 4 bases from J, leaving 7 bases between. Germline V gene lookup returns CDR1 SGHRS and CDR2 YFSETQ. The CDR3 length is 12 residues. CDR3 residues: CASSFGQYEQYF. CDR3 DNA: TGCGCCAGCAGCTTCGGACAATACGAGCAGTACTTC.

This chain uses TRBV5-1 with TRBJ1-5; D gene uncertain. Germline CDR1 SGHRS, CDR2 YFSETQ. This CDR3 is 15 amino acids long. V shed 0 bases and J shed 1 base, with 8 bases lying between them. The CDR3 reads CASSLDLSSNQPQHF. CDR3 DNA sequence: TGCGCCAGCAGCTTGGATTTGTCAAGCAATCAGCCCCAGCATTTT.

This sequence joins TRBV11-2 and TRBJ2-2; D possibly corresponds to TRBD1 (6 bases). V lost 2 bases, J lost 8 bases, and 9 bases lay in between. Germline V gene sequence: CDR1 SGHAT, CDR2 FQNNGV. The CDR3 totals 13 residues. The CDR3 sequence: CASSLTGMGELFF. The CDR3 DNA sequence: TGTGCCAGCAGCTTAACAGGGATGGGGGAGCTGTTTTTT. Looking up the rest from reference TRBV11-2 and TRBJ2-2 gives the full variable domain: EAGVAQSPRYKIIEKRQSVAFWCNPISGHATLYWYQQILGQGPKLLIQFQNNGVVDDSQLPKDRFSAERLKGVDSTLKIQPAKLEDSAVYLCASSLTGMGELFFGEGSRLTVL.

The chain is built from TRBV2 and TRBJ1-2; no clear D gene. Trimming stripped 4 bases from V and 8 bases from J, with 14 bases between. CDR3 length: 13 residues. CDR1 is SNHLY, CDR2 FYNNEI, per germline. The CDR3 is CASSARERGGYTF. CDR3 bases: TGTGCCAGCAGTGCCCGGGAGCGGGGAGGCTACACCTTC.

The CDR3 region is CASSSGTGGNEQFF. The CDR3 DNA is TGCGCCAGCAGCTCCGGGACAGGGGGCAATGAGCAGTTCTTC. V usage is TRBV5-1 and J usage is TRBJ2-1, with TRBD1 matching 11 bases. The CDR3 sequence is 14 residues long. Germline-derived CDR1 and CDR2 are SGHRS and YFSETQ. V lost 3 bases, J lost 6 bases, and 2 bases stayed unmatched. Variable domain in full (rest from reference TRBV5-1 and TRBJ2-1): KAGVTQTPRYLIKTRGQQVTLSCSPISGHRSVSWYQQTPGQGLQFLFEYFSETQRNKGNFPGRFSGRQFSNSRSEMNVSTLELGDSALYLCASSSGTGGNEQFFGPGTRLTVL.

The V call is TRBV30, the J call TRBJ2-1; TRBD2 matches at 11 bases. Germline V CDR1 and CDR2: GTSNPN, SVGIG (reference sequence). The V and J ends lost 8 bases and 5 bases, in that order; junction bases with no gene match: 5. The CDR3 loop spans 13 amino acids. The CDR3 protein is CASLAGGHNEQFF. CDR3 coding DNA: TGTGCCAGTCTAGCGGGAGGCCACAATGAGCAGTTCTTC. The full variable domain, its missing parts supplied by reference TRBV30 and TRBJ2-1, is SQTIHQWPATLVQPVGSPLSLECTVEGTSNPNLYWYRQAAGRGLQLLFYSVGIGQISSEVPQNLSASRPQDRQFILSSKKLLLSDSGFYLCASLAGGHNEQFFGPGTRLTVL.

The V and J genes are TRBV4-1 and TRBJ1-5, with D possibly TRBD1 on 5 matching bases. V lost 3 bases to trimming and J lost 2 bases, with 14 bases between them. Germline CDR1 reads MGHRA; CDR2 reads YSYEKL. The length of the CDR3 is 16 residues. CDR3 in DNA: TGCGCCAGCAGCCAGAGCCAGGGATTGGGCAATCAGCCCCAGCATTTT. It is translated as CASSQSQGLGNQPQHF.

The J gene is TRBJ2-3, the V gene TRBV11-3; 7 nucleotides match TRBD1. With 1 base clipped from V and 12 bases from J, the junction kept 10 bases outside the gene matches. CDR1 SGHNT and CDR2 YENEEA come from the germline V gene. This CDR3 comprises 14 residues. The CDR3 DNA follows: TGTGCCAGCAGCTTAGCGGTGATGACAGGGCAACAGTATTTT. It specifies CASSLAVMTGQQYF.

V gene TRBV11-2 combines with J gene TRBJ2-7; 8 nucleotides match TRBD1. Germline V gives CDR1 SGHAT, CDR2 FQNNGV. V dropped 5 bases and J dropped 3; count of bases not matched to a gene: 3. The CDR3 is 13 amino acids. CDR3 amino acids: CASSGGQGYEQYF. As DNA, the CDR3 is TGTGCCAGCAGCGGAGGACAGGGCTACGAGCAGTACTTC.

The chain combines TRBV5-1 with TRBJ2-3, with TRBD2 matching over 15 bases. The CDR3 runs 16 residues. J gave up 5 bases and V 4 bases, and 5 bases lay outside the gene matches. CDR1 is SGHRS and CDR2 is YFSETQ in the germline V gene. CDR3 sequence (DNA): TGCGCCAGCAGCCCGGGGACTAGCGGGAGGATAGATACGCAGTATTTT. It encodes CASSPGTSGRIDTQYF.

The chain couples TRBV7-9 to TRBJ2-7; D call uncertain. Germline CDR1 and CDR2: SEHNR and FQNEAQ (reference sequence). The CDR3 length is 14 residues. Trimming cost V 5 bases and J 0 bases, with 11 bases left between them. CDR3 region: CASSPSGPSYEQYF. The DNA for the CDR3 is TGTGCCAGCAGCCCCTCGGGTCCCTCCTACGAGCAGTACTTC. The variable domain in full, with the rest retrieved from reference TRBV7-9 and TRBJ2-7, is DTGVSQNPRHKITKRGQNVTFRCDPISEHNRLYWYRQTLGQGPEFLTYFQNEAQLEKSRLLSDRFSAERPKGSFSTLEIQRTEQGDSAMYLCASSPSGPSYEQYFGPGTRLTVT.

The CDR3 here is CASSARRGNTEAFF. The CDR3 region has the DNA TGTGCCAGCAGTGCCCGACGGGGGAACACTGAAGCTTTCTTT. V gene TRBV2 combines with J gene TRBJ1-1; no firm D call. The CDR3 spans 14 residues. Between the trimmed V and J ends, which lost 4 bases and 1 base, there was a span of 10 bases. Germline V gene sequence: CDR1 SNHLY, CDR2 FYNNEI.

This chain uses TRBV27 with TRBJ1-4, with a possible D match to TRBD1 (6 bases). Germline loops: CDR1 MNHEY, CDR2 SMNVEV (reference sequence). Trimming cost V 0 bases and J 3 bases, with 14 bases left between them. The CDR3 length is 17 residues. The CDR3, as DNA: TGTGCCAGCAGTTTATCAGGGGGGGGCTTATCTAATGAAAAACTGTTTTTT. It specifies CASSLSGGGLSNEKLFF.

The V gene is TRBV7-2, the J gene TRBJ2-1; 9 bases align to TRBD1. Germline V gene data show CDR1 as SGHTA and CDR2 as FQGNSA. The trim removed 4 bases at V and 1 base at J, leaving 5 bases unmatched. The CDR3 consists of 16 residues. The CDR3 DNA is TGTGCCAGCAGCTCTCCGGGACAGGGATCCTACAATGAGCAGTTCTTC. Its translation: CASSSPGQGSYNEQFF.

The chain has TRBV7-2 and TRBJ2-2, with TRBD2 identical over 9 bases. The CDR3 length is 16 residues. Germline V gene sequence: CDR1 SGHTA, CDR2 FQGNSA. The junction had 11 bases not matched to a gene; V was cut back by 6 bases and J by 6 bases. CDR3 sequence reads: CASSTTPGLASGELFF. Written as DNA, the CDR3 is TGTGCCAGCAGTACGACGCCGGGACTAGCTTCCGGGGAGCTGTTTTTT.

The V and J genes are TRBV4-1 and TRBJ2-2; 9 bases match TRBD1. CDR3 length equals 21 residues. Trimming took 0 bases from V and 7 from J; bases not matched to a gene: 21. Germline V lookup: CDR1 MGHRA, CDR2 YSYEKL. The DNA of the CDR3 is TGCGCCAGCAGCCAAGATCGGCCCGAGATAAGGACAGGGGCTACTAACGGGGAGCTGTTTTTT. The encoded protein is CASSQDRPEIRTGATNGELFF.

Here the CDR3 reads CATSRDLTGSTQYF. The CDR3 region has the DNA TGTGCCACCAGCAGAGATCTTACGGGGTCGACCCAGTACTTC. The chain joins TRBV15 to TRBJ2-5; a weak D match, TRBD2 (5 bases). Trimming removed 0 bases from V and 7 bases from J, with 12 bases in between. The CDR3 is made up of 14 amino acids. Looked up from germline, CDR1 is LNHNV and CDR2 is YYDKDF (reference sequence).

V usage is TRBV28 and J usage is TRBJ2-1; D is possibly TRBD2 (5 bases). V lost 2 bases, J lost 1 base, and 15 bases lay in between. This CDR3 region has 17 residues. Germline CDR1 MDHEN, CDR2 SYDVKM. CDR3 region: CASSLGIGRRSYNEQFF. The DNA for the CDR3 is TGTGCCAGCAGTTTAGGTATCGGCAGGAGGTCCTACAATGAGCAGTTCTTC.

J is TRBJ1-1 and V is TRBV11-2, with 7 bases identical to TRBD1. The germline V gene has CDR1 SGHAT and CDR2 FQNNGV. This CDR3 is 14 amino acids long. After removal of 1 base from V and 6 bases from J, the junction contained 5 bases not matched to a gene. CDR3 DNA sequence: TGTGCCAGCAGCTTAGGACAGGGTTTAGCTGAAGCTTTCTTT. The encoded protein is CASSLGQGLAEAFF.

This sequence joins TRBV4-3 and TRBJ2-1; D may be TRBD2 (5 bases). The germline V gene has CDR1 LGHNA and CDR2 YSLEER. V lost 0 bases and J 8 bases, leaving 17 bases between the germline ends. CDR3 size: 16 residues. The CDR3 loop is CASSQDAVQGSDEQFF. For the CDR3, the DNA is TGCGCCAGCAGCCAAGATGCGGTACAAGGGAGCGATGAGCAGTTCTTC.

The V call is TRBV7-9, the J call TRBJ1-3; 8 nucleotides align to TRBD1. J was trimmed by 0 bases and V by 1 base; bases with no gene match: 5. Germline assignment: CDR1 SEHNR and CDR2 FQNEAQ (reference sequence). The CDR3 spans 17 residues. The CDR3 loop is CASSLDRGINSGNTIYF. The CDR3 bases are TGTGCCAGCAGCTTAGACAGGGGGATCAACTCTGGAAACACCATATATTTT.

The V and J genes are TRBV7-3 and TRBJ1-5; no definite D call. Germline V lookup: CDR1 SGHTA, CDR2 FQGTGA. The V and J ends lost 2 bases and 8 bases respectively, with 10 bases between them. This CDR3 is 13 amino acids long. The chain's CDR3 is CASSLGPWEPQHF. CDR3 nucleotide sequence: TGTGCCAGCAGCTTAGGGCCCTGGGAGCCCCAGCATTTT.